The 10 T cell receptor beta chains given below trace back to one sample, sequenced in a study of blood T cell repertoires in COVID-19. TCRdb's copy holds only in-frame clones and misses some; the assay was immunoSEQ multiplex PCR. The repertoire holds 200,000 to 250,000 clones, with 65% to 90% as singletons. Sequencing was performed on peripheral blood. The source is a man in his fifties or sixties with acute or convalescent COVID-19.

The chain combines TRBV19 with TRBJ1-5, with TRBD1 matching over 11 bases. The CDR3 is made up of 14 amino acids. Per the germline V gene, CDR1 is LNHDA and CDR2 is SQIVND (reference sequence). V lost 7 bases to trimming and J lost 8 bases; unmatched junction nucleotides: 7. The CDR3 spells CASTTDRGRKPQHF. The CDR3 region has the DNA TGTGCCAGTACCACGGACAGGGGGCGGAAGCCCCAGCATTTT.

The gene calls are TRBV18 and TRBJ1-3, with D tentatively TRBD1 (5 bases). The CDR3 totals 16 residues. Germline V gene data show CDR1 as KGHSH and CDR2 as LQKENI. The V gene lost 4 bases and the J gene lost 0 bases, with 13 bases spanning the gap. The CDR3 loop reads CASSQDTLSSGNTIYF. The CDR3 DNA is TGTGCCAGCTCACAGGACACTTTGAGCTCTGGAAACACCATATATTTT.

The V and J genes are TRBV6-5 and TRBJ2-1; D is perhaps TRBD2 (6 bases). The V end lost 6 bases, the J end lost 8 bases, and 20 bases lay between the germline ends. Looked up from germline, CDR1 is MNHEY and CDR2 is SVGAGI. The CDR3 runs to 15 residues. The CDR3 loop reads CASSLRRREKDEQFF. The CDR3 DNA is TGTGCCAGCAGCCTCCGGCGGAGGGAAAAGGATGAGCAGTTCTTC.

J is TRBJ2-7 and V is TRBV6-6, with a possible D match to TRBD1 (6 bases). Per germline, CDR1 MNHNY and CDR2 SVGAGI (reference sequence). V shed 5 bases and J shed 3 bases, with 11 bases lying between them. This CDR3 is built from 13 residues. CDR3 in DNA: TGTGCCAGCAGTAACCCGGACAGCTACGAGCAGTACTTC. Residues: CASSNPDSYEQYF.

The CDR3 loop is CAWSMGLAGNYEQYF. The CDR3 DNA is TGTGCCTGGAGTATGGGACTAGCGGGGAACTACGAGCAGTACTTC. This sequence joins TRBV30 and TRBJ2-7; TRBD2 aligns across 13 bases. The J segment lost 3 bases and the V segment lost 2 bases, leaving 4 bases of the junction unmatched. The CDR3 has 15 amino acids. CDR1 and CDR2 from the germline V gene are GTSNPN and SVGIG (reference sequence).

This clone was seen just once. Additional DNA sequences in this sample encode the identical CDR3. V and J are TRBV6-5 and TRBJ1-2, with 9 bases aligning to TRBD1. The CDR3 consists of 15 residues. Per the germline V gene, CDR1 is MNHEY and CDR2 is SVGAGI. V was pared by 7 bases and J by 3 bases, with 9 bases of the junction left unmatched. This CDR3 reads CASTPTRDRDYGYTF. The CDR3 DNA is TGTGCCAGCACCCCCACTCGGGACAGGGACTATGGCTACACCTTC.

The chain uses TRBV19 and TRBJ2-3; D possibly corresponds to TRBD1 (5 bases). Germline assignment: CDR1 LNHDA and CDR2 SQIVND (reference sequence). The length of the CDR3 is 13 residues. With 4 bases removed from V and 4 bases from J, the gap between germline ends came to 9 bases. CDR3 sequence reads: CASSNGAPDTQYF. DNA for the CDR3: TGTGCCAGTAGTAATGGGGCCCCAGATACGCAGTATTTT.

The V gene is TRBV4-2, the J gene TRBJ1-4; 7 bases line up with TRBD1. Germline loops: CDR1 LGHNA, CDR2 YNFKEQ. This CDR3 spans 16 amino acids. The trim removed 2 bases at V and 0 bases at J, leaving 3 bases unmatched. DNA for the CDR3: TGTGCCAGCAGCCAAACAGGGGCCTCAACTAATGAAAAACTGTTTTTT. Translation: CASSQTGASTNEKLFF.

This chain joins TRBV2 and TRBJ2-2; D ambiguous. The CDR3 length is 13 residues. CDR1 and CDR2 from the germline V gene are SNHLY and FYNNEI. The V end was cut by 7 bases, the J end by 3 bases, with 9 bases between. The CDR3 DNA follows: TGTGCCAGCAAAAGAGACTACACCGGGGAGCTGTTTTTT. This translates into CASKRDYTGELFF.

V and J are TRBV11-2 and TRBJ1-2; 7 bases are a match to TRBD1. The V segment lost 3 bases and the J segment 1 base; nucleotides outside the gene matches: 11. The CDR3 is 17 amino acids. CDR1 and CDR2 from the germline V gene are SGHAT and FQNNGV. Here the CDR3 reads CASSFPKTGSLNYGYTF. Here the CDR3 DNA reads TGTGCCAGCAGCTTCCCCAAGACAGGGTCCCTTAACTATGGCTACACCTTC.